These T cell receptor beta chains were read from a single sample in a study of blood T cell repertoires in COVID-19. Profiling relied on immunoSEQ multiplex PCR, and the TCRdb table lists in-frame clones only, not all of them. The sample comprises around 190,000 clones, less than 85% of which are singletons, and 9.5% to 15% rests with the top ten. What was sequenced was peripheral blood. These receptors all come from a woman aged 50 to 60 with acute or convalescent COVID-19. Both conserved end residues are part of each CDR3. D genes are given only for firm matches. Size is omitted from some rows. Given values are once, few, many or a class for expanded clones.

TGTGCCAGCAGCCTTAATGCCAGGTCCCACGAGCAGTACTTC	CASSLNARSHEQYF	TRBV11-3	TRBJ2-7	.	few
TGTGCCAGCAGTTCGACAGGGGGCCGGTCACCCCTCCACTTT	CASSSTGGRSPLHF	TRBV28	TRBJ1-6	TRBD1	.
TGTGCCTGGAGTGTATCCCAGAACACTGAAGCTTTCTTT	CAWSVSQNTEAFF	TRBV30	TRBJ1-1	.	few
TGTGCCAGCAGTTTTTGGGACAGGGCACACGAGCAGTACTTC	CASSFWDRAHEQYF	TRBV27	TRBJ2-7	TRBD1	.
TGTGCCAGCAGCTTTGACGGGGGGCCCTACAATGAGCAGTTCTTC	CASSFDGGPYNEQFF	TRBV5-6	TRBJ2-1	.	.
TGTGCCAGTAGTCGACTCCTTGGGGCAGGGGTCGTGGTTTACGAGCAGTACTTC	CASSRLLGAGVVVYEQYF	TRBV19	TRBJ2-7	.	.
TGTGCCAGCAGGGGACAGGGGGGCTTATATGGCTACACCTTC	CASRGQGGLYGYTF	TRBV27	TRBJ1-2	TRBD1	.
TGTGCCAGCAAGCCTGGGACTCCGAACACCGGGGAGCTGTTTTTT	CASKPGTPNTGELFF	TRBV9	TRBJ2-2	.	.
TGTGCCAGCAGCTTAGATTTGGGACAGGGGGCGGCCGAGCAGTACTTC	CASSLDLGQGAAEQYF	TRBV11-2	TRBJ2-7	TRBD1	once
TGTGCCAGCACCACAGGGATAAGGGAAAAACTGTTTTTT	CASTTGIREKLFF	TRBV7-2	TRBJ1-4	.	.
TGTGCCAGCAGCTTAGGGACTAGCACAGATACGCAGTATTTT	CASSLGTSTDTQYF	TRBV7-9	TRBJ2-3	.	.
TGTGCCAGCAGCTTGGAAAGACCGACAACTAACTATGGCTACACCTTC	CASSLERPTTNYGYTF	TRBV5-4	TRBJ1-2	.	.
TGTGCCAGCAGCTGGGACAGGAGTTCCGTTTACGAGCAGTACTTC	CASSWDRSSVYEQYF	TRBV7-2	TRBJ2-7	TRBD1	.
TGCGCCAGCAGTGATCGGGGGGCGGTCGCTGAAGCTTTCTTT	CASSDRGAVAEAFF	TRBV10-2	TRBJ1-1	.	.
TGTGCCAGCAGGCGCGGACTAGCGGGGGACAGTAAGAACAATGAGCAGTTCTTC	CASRRGLAGDSKNNEQFF	TRBV28	TRBJ2-1	TRBD2	few
TGTGCCAGCAGTTTGGCCGATACGCAGTATTTT	CASSLADTQYF	TRBV6-6	TRBJ2-3	.	.
TGTGCCAGCAGCGAGACCTCGACAAGCTCCCATGGCTACACCTTC	CASSETSTSSHGYTF	TRBV11-2	TRBJ1-2	.	many
TGTGCCAGCAGTGACAACAGGGCCCCCAATCAGCCCCAGCATTTT	CASSDNRAPNQPQHF	TRBV6-1	TRBJ1-5	.	.
TGTGCCAGCAGTTTGGGCGCAGGGGGCAAAACTAGCTCTCTCCCCTCGCCGCGGCAGACCCAGTACTTC	CASSLGAGGKTSSLPSPRQTQYF	TRBV27	TRBJ2-5	TRBD1	.
TGTGCCACCAGTGAGGGGACAGGGTGGAACTCCTACAATGAGCAGTTCTTC	CATSEGTGWNSYNEQFF	TRBV24-1	TRBJ2-1	TRBD1	.
TGCAGCGTTGAAGCCGGACAGGCCTACGAGCAGTACTTC	CSVEAGQAYEQYF	TRBV29-1	TRBJ2-7	TRBD1	.
TGTGCCGGAGAGACAGGGGGCCTCACTGAAGCTTTCTTT	CAGETGGLTEAFF	TRBV2	TRBJ1-1	TRBD1	.
TGCAGCGTTGAAGGGGGAGGAGGGGCCAACGTCCTGACTTTC	CSVEGGGGANVLTF	TRBV29-1	TRBJ2-6	.	.
TGCGCCAGCAGCCAAGATTTTGGGACAGGGGTCTACGAGCAGTACTTC	CASSQDFGTGVYEQYF	TRBV4-3	TRBJ2-7	TRBD1	.
TGTGCCAGCAGTGGGGACAGGGCCTTCACCGGGGAGCTGTTTTTT	CASSGDRAFTGELFF	TRBV6-2/TRBV6-3	TRBJ2-2	TRBD1	.
TGTGCCAGCATCCCAAGTGGGTGGGGCCCATCCCACACTGAAGCTTTCTTT	CASIPSGWGPSHTEAFF	TRBV3-1/TRBV3-2	TRBJ1-1	.	.
TGTGCCAGCAGTTCCCTCCGGGATACGCAGTATTTT	CASSSLRDTQYF	TRBV27	TRBJ2-3	.	.
TGCGCCAGCAGCTTGGTACAGGGGGACTATGGCTACACCTTC	CASSLVQGDYGYTF	TRBV5-1	TRBJ1-2	TRBD1	.
TGTGCCAGCAGCCCCCGACAAGGCCCAAACTATGGCTACACCTTC	CASSPRQGPNYGYTF	TRBV16	TRBJ1-2	.	.
TGTGCCAGCAGCGTAGTGGGGGCGACTGAAGCTTTCTTT	CASSVVGATEAFF	TRBV9	TRBJ1-1	.	.
TGTGCCAGTAGTCCTTGGACAGGCGGTTATGGCTACACCTTC	CASSPWTGGYGYTF	TRBV19	TRBJ1-2	TRBD1	.
TGTGCCAGCAGTCAACGGGATACGCAGTATTTT	CASSQRDTQYF	TRBV25-1	TRBJ2-3	.	few
TGTGCCAGCAGTGAGCTTGCAGGGGGAGAGACCCAGTACTTC	CASSELAGGETQYF	TRBV2	TRBJ2-5	TRBD1	.
TGTGCCAGCAGTTTCACAGGCGCTGAAGCTTTCTTT	CASSFTGAEAFF	TRBV12-3/TRBV12-4	TRBJ1-1	.	.
TGTGCCAGCTCAACGGAGCGGAACTACAATGAGCAGTTCTTC	CASSTERNYNEQFF	TRBV18	TRBJ2-1	.	.
TGTGCCAGCAGCGTGACCGCAGGGGGTCAGCCCCAGCATTTT	CASSVTAGGQPQHF	TRBV9	TRBJ1-5	TRBD1	.
TGTGCCAGCACCGAGGGAGGGGGAGGTGAAAAACTGTTTTTT	CASTEGGGGEKLFF	TRBV2	TRBJ1-4	.	.
TGTGCCAGCAGGCCGACAGGGACACATCAGCCCCAGCATTTT	CASRPTGTHQPQHF	TRBV6-5	TRBJ1-5	TRBD1	.
TGCAGCGTTGAAATTTCCCCCTATCAGCCCCAGCATTTT	CSVEISPYQPQHF	TRBV29-1	TRBJ1-5	.	.
TGCGCCAGCAGCTTGTCTACGGGATCCCAGCCCCAGCATTTT	CASSLSTGSQPQHF	TRBV5-1	TRBJ1-5	.	.
TGTGCCAGCAGCGGGGTTGGGGGGGCCACCGGGGAGCTGTTTTTT	CASSGVGGATGELFF	TRBV5-4	TRBJ2-2	.	.
TGTGCCAGCAGTTTGGCAAGTAACGAAGCTTTCTTT	CASSLASNEAFF	TRBV28	TRBJ1-1	.	many
TGTGCCAGCAGCCCGGGACAGAACTATGGCTACACCTTC	CASSPGQNYGYTF	TRBV5-5	TRBJ1-2	TRBD1	.
TGTGCCAGTAGTATAGGGAGGTACAATGAGCAGTTCTTC	CASSIGRYNEQFF	TRBV19	TRBJ2-1	.	.
TGTGCCAGCAGTATACACCGCAGGGATCCCTCGGATGAGCAGTTCTTC	CASSIHRRDPSDEQFF	TRBV7-8	TRBJ2-1	.	.
TGTGCCAGTAAAGAAGGGACAACCCCCTACAATGAGCAGTTCTTC	CASKEGTTPYNEQFF	TRBV19	TRBJ2-1	.	.
TGTGCCAGCAGCTTTATTGGGACAGGGCACAATGAGCAGTTCTTC	CASSFIGTGHNEQFF	TRBV5-4	TRBJ2-1	TRBD1	.
TGTGCCAGCAGCCAGGGGCAGGAGACCCAGTACTTC	CASSQGQETQYF	TRBV12-3/TRBV12-4	TRBJ2-5	.	.
TGTGCCAGCAGCCACCAAGGGGAAACACCCCTCCACTTT	CASSHQGETPLHF	TRBV7-8	TRBJ1-6	.	.
TGTGCCACCAGCAGAACGGGACTGAAAGCGACGGGCGACGAAAAACTGTTTTTT	CATSRTGLKATGDEKLFF	TRBV15	TRBJ1-4	.	.
TGTGCCAGCAGCTTACCAACGGGGGGGGCTAATGAAAAACTGTTTTTT	CASSLPTGGANEKLFF	TRBV11-2	TRBJ1-4	.	.